This T cell receptor (beta chain) was obtained from a study of read filtering for tumor transcriptome and immune sequencing. The overall study: After DNase treatment, RNA was made into whole-transcriptome libraries.

This clonotype was detected many times. The antigen is unknown. Bone marrow was sampled from every patient at the time of active disease. Germline CDR1 and CDR2: ENHRY and SYGVKD. Trimming cost V 0 bases and J 0 bases, with 12 bases left between them. This CDR3 region has 17 residues. Study observations and caveats: Without single-read clonotypes, shared clonotype proportions correlated more between IR-seq and RNA-seq.

The library was built from roughly 400 ng RNA with molecular barcoded adaptors for alpha/delta and beta/gamma chains. TCRdb processed the reads anew with MiXCR; each CDR3 protein has one entry. Here the sample spans roughly 82,000 distinct CDR3 sequences, 9% to 15% being singletons. V is TRBV10-3 and J is TRBJ2-1; D unresolved. This clonotype was obtained from a donor aged 40 or older with multiple myeloma. Sequencing used a population of CD138-negative cells sorted from bone marrow. The CDR3 DNA follows: TGTGCCATCAGTGAGTCGGAAAAGGGTTTCTCCTACAATGAGCAGTTCTTC. Translated: CAISESEKGFSYNEQFF.